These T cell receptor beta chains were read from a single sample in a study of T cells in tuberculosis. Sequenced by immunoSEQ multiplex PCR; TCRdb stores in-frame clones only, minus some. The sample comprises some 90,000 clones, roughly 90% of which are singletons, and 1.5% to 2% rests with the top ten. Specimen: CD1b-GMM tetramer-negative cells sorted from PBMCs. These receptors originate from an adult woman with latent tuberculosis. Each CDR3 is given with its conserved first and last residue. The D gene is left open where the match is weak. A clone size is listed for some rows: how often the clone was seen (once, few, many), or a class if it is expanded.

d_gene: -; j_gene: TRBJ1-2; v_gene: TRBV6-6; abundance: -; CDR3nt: TGTGCCAGCAGTTCAGAAGCTAACTATGGCTACACCTTC; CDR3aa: CASSSEANYGYTF
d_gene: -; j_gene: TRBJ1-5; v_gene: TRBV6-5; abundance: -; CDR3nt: TGTGCCAGCAGCCTTCTAGGGGGCAATCAGCCCCAGCATTTT; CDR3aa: CASSLLGGNQPQHF
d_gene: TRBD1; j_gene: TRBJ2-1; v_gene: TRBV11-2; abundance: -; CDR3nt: TGTGCCAGCAGCCATGAATCCGGGACAGGGGGCGTACCCAGCCATGAGCAGTTCTTC; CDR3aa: CASSHESGTGGVPSHEQFF
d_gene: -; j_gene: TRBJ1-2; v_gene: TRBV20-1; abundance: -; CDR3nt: TGCAGGGAGGGCGGGGCTGGAGGCTACACCTTC; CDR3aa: CREGGAGGYTF
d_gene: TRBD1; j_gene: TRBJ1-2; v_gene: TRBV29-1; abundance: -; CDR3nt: TGCAGCGTTGGGGGGACAGGGAACTATGGCTACACCTTC; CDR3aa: CSVGGTGNYGYTF
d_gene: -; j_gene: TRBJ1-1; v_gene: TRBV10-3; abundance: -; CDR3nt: TGTGCCACCCGGCTGTCGGGGGGACGAGAGTCTTTCTTT; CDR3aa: CATRLSGGRESFF
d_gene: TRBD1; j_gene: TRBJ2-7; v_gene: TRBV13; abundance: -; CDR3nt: TGTGCCAGCAGCCCGGGGACAGGGAGGGACGAGCAGTACTTC; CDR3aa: CASSPGTGRDEQYF
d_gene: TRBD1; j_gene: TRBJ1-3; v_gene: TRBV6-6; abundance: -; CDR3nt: TGTGCCAGCAGTTACTCTCCGGACAGGGGAGGAAACACCATATATTTT; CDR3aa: CASSYSPDRGGNTIYF
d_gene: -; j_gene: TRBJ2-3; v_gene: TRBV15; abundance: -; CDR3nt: TGTGCCACCAGCAGAGATCGTACAGATACGCAGTATTTT; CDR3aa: CATSRDRTDTQYF
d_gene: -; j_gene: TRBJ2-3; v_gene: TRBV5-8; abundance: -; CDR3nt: TGTGCCAGCAGCTCGTCGGTATCAGATACGCAGTATTTT; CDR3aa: CASSSSVSDTQYF
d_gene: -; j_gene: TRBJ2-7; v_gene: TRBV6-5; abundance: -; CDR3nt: TGTGCCAGCAGTCAGGGGGCGGGGGTTCCCTACGAGCAGTACTTC; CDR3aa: CASSQGAGVPYEQYF
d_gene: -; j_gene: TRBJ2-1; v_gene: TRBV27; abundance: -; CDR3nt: TGTGCCAGCAGTTTAAGAGGGGGCTCCTACAATGAGCAGTTCTTC; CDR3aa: CASSLRGGSYNEQFF
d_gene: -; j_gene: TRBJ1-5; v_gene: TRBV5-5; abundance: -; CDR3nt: TGTGCCAGCCCCCGAGTAAACAGCAATCAGCCCCAGCATTTT; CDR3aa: CASPRVNSNQPQHF
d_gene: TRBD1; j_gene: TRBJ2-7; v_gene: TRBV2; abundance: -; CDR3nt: TGTGCCAGCAGTGAAGATCAGGACAGGGGAGGCGAGCAGTACTTC; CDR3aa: CASSEDQDRGGEQYF
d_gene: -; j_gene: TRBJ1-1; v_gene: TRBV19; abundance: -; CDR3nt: TGTGCCAGTAGTATGTTAGTCGTAGGAGGGCCCACTGAAGCTTTCTTT; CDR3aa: CASSMLVVGGPTEAFF
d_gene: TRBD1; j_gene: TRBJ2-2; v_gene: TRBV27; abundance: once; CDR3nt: TGTGCCAGCAGTTCCGGACAGGGTGACCGCGGGGAGCTGTTTTTT; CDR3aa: CASSSGQGDRGELFF
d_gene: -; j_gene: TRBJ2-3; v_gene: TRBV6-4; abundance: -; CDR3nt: TGTGCCAGCAGTGTGTCGGCTAGCGGCACAGATACGCAGTATTTT; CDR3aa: CASSVSASGTDTQYF
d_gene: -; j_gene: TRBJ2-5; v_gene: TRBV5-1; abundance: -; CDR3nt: TGCGCCAGCAGCTTGGCCGTAGCAGACGACTGGTACCAAGAGACCCAGTACTTC; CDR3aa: CASSLAVADDWYQETQYF
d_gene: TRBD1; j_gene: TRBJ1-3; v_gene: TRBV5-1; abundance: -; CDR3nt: TGCGCCAGCAGCCGGACAGGCGATCACACCATATATTTT; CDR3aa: CASSRTGDHTIYF
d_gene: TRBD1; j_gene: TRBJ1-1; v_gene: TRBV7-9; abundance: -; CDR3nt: TGTGCCAGCAGCGAGACAGGGTCGGGCACTGAAGCTTTCTTT; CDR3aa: CASSETGSGTEAFF
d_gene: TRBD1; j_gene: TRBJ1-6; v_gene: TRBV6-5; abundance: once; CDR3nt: TGTGCCAGCAGTTACCAGCTGACAGGGGTGCATTCACCCCTCCACTTT; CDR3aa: CASSYQLTGVHSPLHF
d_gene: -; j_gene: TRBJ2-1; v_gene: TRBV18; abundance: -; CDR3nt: TGTGCCAGCTCACGAATCCGGGGGTACAATGAGCAGTTCTTC; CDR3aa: CASSRIRGYNEQFF
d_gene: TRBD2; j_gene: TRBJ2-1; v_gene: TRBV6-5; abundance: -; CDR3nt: TGTGCCAGCAGGGAGGGCGGGGGAGCCTACAATGAGCAGTTCTTC; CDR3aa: CASREGGGAYNEQFF
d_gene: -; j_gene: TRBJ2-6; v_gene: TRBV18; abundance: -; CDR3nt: TGTGCCAGCTCACCCGTCGCGCCTGGGGCCAACGTCCTGACTTTC; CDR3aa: CASSPVAPGANVLTF
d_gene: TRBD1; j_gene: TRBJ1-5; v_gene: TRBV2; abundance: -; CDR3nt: TGTGCCAGCCTATCCCCTGGACAGGGTAATCAGCCCCAGCATTTT; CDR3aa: CASLSPGQGNQPQHF
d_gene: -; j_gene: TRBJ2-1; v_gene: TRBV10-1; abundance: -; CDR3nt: TGCGCCACGAGCATTAGAAATGAGCAGTTCTTC; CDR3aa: CATSIRNEQFF
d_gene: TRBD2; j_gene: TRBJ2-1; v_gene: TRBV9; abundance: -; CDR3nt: TGTGCCAGCAGCGTAGAAGCGGGGGGGCCCAATGAGCAGTTCTTC; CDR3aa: CASSVEAGGPNEQFF
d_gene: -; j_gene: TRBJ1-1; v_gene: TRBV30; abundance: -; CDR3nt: TGTGCCTGGACCCTGTACTTGAACACTGAAGCTTTCTTT; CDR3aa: CAWTLYLNTEAFF
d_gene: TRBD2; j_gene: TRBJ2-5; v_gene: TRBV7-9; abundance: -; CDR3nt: TGTGCCAGCAGCTTCCTCGGGACTAGTGCGGGGGGGACCCAGTACTTC; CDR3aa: CASSFLGTSAGGTQYF